This T cell receptor beta chain was recovered during a study of long-term antiretroviral therapy in people with HIV. In the study overall: The oldest specimens predate the 2015 immediate-ART recommendation by about a decade.

Points on this clone: Antigen specificity is unknown.

Germline lookup yields CDR1 SGHDT and CDR2 YYEEEE. V was pared by 4 bases and J by 4 bases, with 15 bases between. The CDR3 has 15 residues. General study findings and limits: Documentation of ART adherence, viral resistance or therapy changes was absent. CDR3 lengths in HIV samples spanned a narrower range than controls.

With survey level as its setting, the immunoSEQ assay was v3.0. Repertoires were generated with immunoSEQ multiplex PCR, while TCRdb's copy carries only in-frame clones and drops some. The sample carries over 25,000 clones, about four fifths recorded once. The chain joins TRBV5-6 to TRBJ1-5, with TRBD1 as a possible D gene (5 bases). This receptor was identified in a man in his forties or fifties with HIV. The sample in question was unsorted PBMCs, obtained 3 years after starting antiretroviral therapy. CDR3 region: CASSRTGGGNQPQHF. The DNA of the CDR3 is TGTGCCAGCAGCAGGACTGGGGGAGGTAATCAGCCCCAGCATTTT. The variable domain in full, with the rest retrieved from reference TRBV5-6 and TRBJ1-5, is DAGVTQSPTHLIKTRGQQVTLRCSPKSGHDTVSWYQQALGQGPQFIFQYYEEEERQRGNFPDRFSGHQFPNYSSELNVNALLLGDSALYLCASSRTGGGNQPQHFGDGTRLSIL.